This T cell receptor (beta chain) emerged from a study of blood T cells in healthy people across ages. General study findings and limits: The recorded TCR beta diversity per million T cells decreased in a roughly linear manner with age.

Germline values: CDR1 SGDLS, CDR2 YYNGEE. The CDR3 length is 15 residues. Between the trimmed V and J ends, which lost 4 bases and 3 bases, there was a span of 16 bases. Collection of 9 to 10 milliliters of peripheral blood was performed for each donor. Researchers isolated at least 6.5 million PBMCs per sample. The use of a sample-barcoded 5' primer and a J-beta primer mix characterized a second PCR of about 6 to 12 cycles. Each TCR beta cDNA got a 12-nucleotide random molecular identifier. TCRdb re-analysed the 5' RACE reads in MiXCR, keeping a single row per CDR3 protein. The sample contains roughly 730,000 distinct CDR3 sequences, about 56% of which appear only once. As regards this clonotype: Its specificity is unknown.

The V and J genes are TRBV9 and TRBJ1-2; D is undetermined. The receptor was derived from a man aged 40-49 years in good health. Sequencing was performed on blood. The CDR3 here is CASSKTRSGYYGYTF. Written as DNA, the CDR3 is TGTGCCAGCAGCAAGACACGGTCGGGCTACTATGGCTACACCTTC.